This note documents a single T cell receptor (beta chain) sequence. What it binds is not known. These data belong to a study of cytomegalovirus exposure and HLA in healthy donors. Across the study: Among the approximately 400 genotyped donors, approximately 82% were placed in the Caucasian-associated ancestry cluster. Study-wide findings and caveats: Relative to equally common others, HLA-associated TCR beta chains showed greater clonal expansion in a later analysis.

Germline lookup yields CDR1 SGHVS and CDR2 FQNEAQ. The CDR3 has 15 residues. V was pared by 5 bases and J by 3 bases, with 14 bases between. Primers included in the PCR were 60 Vbeta and 13 Jbeta primers. As originally analysed: In a later analysis, of approximately 81 million unique beta chains, roughly 10 million appeared in at least two donors. This table comes from immunoSEQ multiplex PCR, and its TCRdb copy is limited to in-frame clones, with some not included. The V and J calls and the clone size are those of that table, but D and trimming were determined from the DNA. The sample has about 78,000 clones.

Material: PBMCs. The rearrangement joins TRBV7-8 to TRBJ1-3; D possibly corresponds to TRBD1 (5 bases). The sequence derives from a female donor in good health and CMV-seropositive. Written as DNA, the CDR3 is TGTGCCAGCAGCCAGGGCGGGAGTTTTGGAAACACCATATATTTT. It translates to CASSQGGSFGNTIYF.